This paragraph covers one T cell receptor (beta chain) sequence. Original analysis: The assay estimated nucleated cells by amplifying reference gene primers. TCRdb's copy holds only in-frame clones and misses some; the assay was immunoSEQ multiplex PCR. The DNA gave D and trimming, while V, J and clone size come from that table. Here the sample spans about 27,000 clones, around 83% being singletons. The data belong to a study of blood T cell repertoires in COVID-19. Sequencing was carried out using peripheral blood. This sequence was found in a man between 65 and 85 years old with active COVID-19.

CDR3 bases: TGTGCCAGCAGCTTCAATGACAGAGGATATGGCTACACCTTC. This sequence encodes CASSFNDRGYGYTF. The V call is TRBV11-2, the J call TRBJ1-2; TRBD1 is a possible D gene (5 bases). The CDR3 consists of 14 residues. V lost 3 bases and J 5 bases, leaving 13 bases between the germline ends. Germline V gives CDR1 SGHAT, CDR2 FQNNGV.